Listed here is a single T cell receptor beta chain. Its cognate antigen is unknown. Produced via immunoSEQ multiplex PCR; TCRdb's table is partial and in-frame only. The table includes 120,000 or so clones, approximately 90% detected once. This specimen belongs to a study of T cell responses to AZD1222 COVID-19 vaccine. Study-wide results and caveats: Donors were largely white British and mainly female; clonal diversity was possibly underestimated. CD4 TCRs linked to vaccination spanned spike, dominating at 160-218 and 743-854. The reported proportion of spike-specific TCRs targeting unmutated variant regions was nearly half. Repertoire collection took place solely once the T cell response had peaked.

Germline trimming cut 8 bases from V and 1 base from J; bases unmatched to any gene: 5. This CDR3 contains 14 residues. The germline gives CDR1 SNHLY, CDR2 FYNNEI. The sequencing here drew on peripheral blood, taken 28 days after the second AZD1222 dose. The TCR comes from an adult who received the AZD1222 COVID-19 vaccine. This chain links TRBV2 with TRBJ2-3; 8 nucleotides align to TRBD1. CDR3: CASGRQGRTDTQYF. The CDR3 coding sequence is TGTGCCAGCGGAAGACAGGGGCGCACAGATACGCAGTATTTT.